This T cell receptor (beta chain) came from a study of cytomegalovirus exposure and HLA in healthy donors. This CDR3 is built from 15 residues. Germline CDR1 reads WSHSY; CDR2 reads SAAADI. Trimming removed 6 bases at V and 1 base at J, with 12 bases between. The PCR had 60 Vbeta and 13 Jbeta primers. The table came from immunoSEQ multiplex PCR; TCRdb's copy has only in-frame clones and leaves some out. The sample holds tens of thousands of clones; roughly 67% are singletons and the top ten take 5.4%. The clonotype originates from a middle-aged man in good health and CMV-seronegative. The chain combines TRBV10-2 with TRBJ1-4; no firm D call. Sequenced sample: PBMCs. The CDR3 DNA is TGCGCCAGCAGCGACAAGGTCAAAACTAATGAAAAACTGTTTTTT. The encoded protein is CASSDKVKTNEKLFF.